This entry lists 25 T cell receptor beta chains sequenced from one sample in a study of CD8+ T cells in alopecia areata. cDNA prepared by RNA extraction and subsequent reverse transcription served as the template for sequencing. Repertoires were generated with immunoSEQ multiplex PCR, while TCRdb's copy carries only in-frame clones and drops some. The data show under 4,500 clones, with roughly three quarters seen just once and 7% to 10% held by the top ten. The treatment: oral pan-JAK inhibitor, 5-10 mg twice daily. As part of sample collection, lesional scalp punch biopsies and peripheral blood were taken from alopecia areata patients. The source was skin, collected at week 24, from a patient treated with tofacitinib. The receptors originated from a human donor with alopecia areata.

The chain has TRBV23-1 and TRBJ2-5; 11 bases line up with TRBD1. TRBV23-1 is an ORF, with its function uncertain. V lost 9 bases to trimming and J lost 1 base; unmatched junction nucleotides: 4. The CDR3 sequence is 14 residues long. The CDR3 DNA follows: TGCGCCAGTCCGGGGACAGGGGGCCAAGAGACCCAGTACTTC. Encoded protein: CASPGTGGQETQYF.

The chain employs TRBV7-9 and TRBJ1-2; the match to TRBD1 covers 7 bases. This CDR3 contains 15 residues. Germline loops: CDR1 SEHNR, CDR2 FQNEAQ (reference sequence). With V trimmed by 3 bases and J by 3 bases, 7 bases remained unmatched. CDR3: CASSFPGTAHYGYTF. The CDR3 DNA is TGTGCCAGCAGCTTCCCCGGGACAGCACACTATGGCTACACCTTC.

The genes are TRBV4-1 and TRBJ1-4; D is unclear. This CDR3 contains 17 residues. In germline, CDR1 is MGHRA, CDR2 YSYEKL. Trimming stripped 4 bases from V and 0 bases from J, with 15 bases between. The chain's CDR3 is CASSRQDGIATNEKLFF. CDR3 sequence (DNA): TGCGCCAGCAGCCGCCAGGACGGGATTGCAACTAATGAAAAACTGTTTTTT.

This rearrangement joins TRBV5-1 to TRBJ1-4; TRBD1 aligns across 7 bases. The V gene's germline CDR1 is SGHRS and CDR2 YFSETQ. Trimming took 0 bases from V and 8 from J; bases not matched to a gene: 10. CDR3 length: 16 residues. The CDR3 DNA reads TGCGCCAGCAGCTTGGAGCCGACAGGGTATCGAGAAAAACTGTTTTTT. This sequence encodes CASSLEPTGYREKLFF.

The chain couples TRBV28 to TRBJ1-5, with unresolved D. The CDR3 has 14 residues. The germline V and J ends were trimmed by 8 bases and 0 bases, with 11 bases remaining between them. Looked up from germline, CDR1 is MDHEN and CDR2 is SYDVKM. CDR3 protein: CASSDIYSNQPQHF. The CDR3, as DNA: TGTGCCAGCTCAGACATTTATAGCAATCAGCCCCAGCATTTT.

The chain uses TRBV7-9 and TRBJ1-2; the D gene is possibly TRBD1 (6 bases). This CDR3 is built from 15 residues. Germline values: CDR1 SEHNR, CDR2 FQNEAQ (reference sequence). Trimming left V 3 bases short and J 7 bases short, with 18 bases between. CDR3 residues: CASSLKDSRWAGYTF. CDR3 in DNA: TGTGCCAGCAGCTTGAAGGACAGCAGGTGGGCTGGCTACACCTTC.

This clone has a single count. The chain is built from TRBV19 and TRBJ1-1, with D uncertain. Trimming removed 4 bases from V and 3 bases from J, with 9 bases in between. The CDR3 totals 13 residues. Looked up from germline, CDR1 is LNHDA and CDR2 is SQIVND (reference sequence). The CDR3 bases are TGTGCCAGTAGTAAGGCGACGTACACTGAAGCTTTCTTT. Translation gives CASSKATYTEAFF.

The chain carries TRBV27 and TRBJ1-1, with 7 bases that match TRBD1. V gave up 3 bases and J gave up 8 bases; unmatched junction bases: 3. The CDR3 has 12 residues. CDR1 is MNHEY and CDR2 is SMNVEV in the germline V gene (reference sequence). The CDR3 loop is CASSLEGGEAFF. The DNA for the CDR3 is TGTGCCAGCAGTTTGGAAGGGGGCGAAGCTTTCTTT.

CDR3 coding DNA: TGCGCCAGCAGCTTGGAACACGGGGGGACTGAAGCTTTCTTT. Amino acids: CASSLEHGGTEAFF. The chain employs TRBV5-1 and TRBJ1-1; a weak D match, TRBD1 (5 bases). Germline assignment: CDR1 SGHRS and CDR2 YFSETQ. V was trimmed by 0 bases and J by 5 bases, leaving 11 bases between them. This CDR3 comprises 14 residues.

V gene TRBV7-9 combines with J gene TRBJ2-5, with 7 bases identical to TRBD2. CDR1 is SEHNR and CDR2 is FQNEAQ in the germline V gene (reference sequence). This CDR3 has 14 residues. After removal of 0 bases from V and 11 bases from J, the junction contained 9 bases not matched to a gene. CDR3 sequence (DNA): TGTGCCAGCAGCTTAGCGGACCCCTGGCGGGAGCAGTACTTC. It yields the protein CASSLADPWREQYF.

The gene calls are TRBV28 and TRBJ2-5; 9 positions match TRBD2. The end of the DNA aligns better with TRBJ2-7, so the J call may be wrong. CDR1 is MDHEN and CDR2 is SYDVKM in the germline V gene. The CDR3 has 18 residues. The CDR3 DNA is TGTGCCAGCAGTTTAGGGGACCCTTCCGGCGGGGGGGAACACGAGCAGTACTTC. Its translation is CASSLGDPSGGGEHEQYF.

V is TRBV28 and J is TRBJ1-2, with D tentatively TRBD1 (5 bases). Germline V gives CDR1 MDHEN, CDR2 SYDVKM. The ends were cut back, 6 bases at V and 4 bases at J, with 15 bases in the middle. The CDR3 has 14 amino acids. The CDR3 nucleotides are TGTGCCAGCAGGATAGGAGACAGAAGCTATGGCTACACCTTC. Translation: CASRIGDRSYGYTF.

The V gene is TRBV30, the J gene TRBJ2-7, with 10 bases that match TRBD1. V was clipped by 2 bases and J by 10 bases; unmatched bases: 11. Per the germline V gene, CDR1 is GTSNPN and CDR2 is SVGIG (reference sequence). The CDR3 sequence is 14 residues long. The CDR3: CAWSLETGGWGQYF. Here the CDR3 DNA reads TGTGCCTGGAGTCTTGAGACAGGGGGCTGGGGACAGTACTTC.

In this sample, this clone turned up a few times. CDR3 coding DNA: TGTGCCAGCAGTTACTCCCAAGGGGGAAACACCGGGGAGCTGTTTTTT. Protein: CASSYSQGGNTGELFF. The chain employs TRBV6-6 and TRBJ2-2; maybe TRBD1 (6 bases). CDR3 length: 16 amino acids. Germline CDR1 reads MNHNY; CDR2 reads SVGAGI (reference sequence). Trimming pared 0 bases from V and 2 bases from J, leaving 10 bases between.

J is TRBJ1-1 and V is TRBV2, with no clear D. V lost 3 bases to trimming and J lost 7 bases, with 6 bases between them. There are 11 residues in the CDR3. Looked up from germline, CDR1 is SNHLY and CDR2 is FYNNEI. The CDR3 loop reads CASSEPGEAFF. The CDR3 coding sequence is TGTGCCAGCAGTGAGCCCGGTGAAGCTTTCTTT.

The V gene is TRBV28, the J gene TRBJ1-2; TRBD1 might be the D (5 bases). Per the germline V gene, CDR1 is MDHEN and CDR2 is SYDVKM. Trimming took off 4 bases at V and 6 bases at J, with 12 bases between the two ends. The CDR3 sequence is 13 residues long. In DNA form, the CDR3 reads TGTGCCAGCAGTTCACCAGGGAGGGATGGCTACACCTTC. Its protein is CASSSPGRDGYTF.

CDR3 DNA: TGTGCCAGCAAGCATGGCCTCAGGGGGTACTATGGCTACACCTTC. It specifies CASKHGLRGYYGYTF. The V call is TRBV28, the J call TRBJ1-2, with 7 bases that match TRBD1. Germline CDR1 and CDR2: MDHEN and SYDVKM. CDR3 length: 15 amino acids. The ends lost 7 bases at V and 3 bases at J; junction bases unmatched: 11.

The CDR3 DNA follows: TGTGCCAGCGCCGCCGTGAATGAACCCTACGAGCAGTACTTC. Its translation is CASAAVNEPYEQYF. The chain combines TRBV2 with TRBJ2-7; D is unclear. There are 14 residues in the CDR3. Trimming cost V 8 bases and J 2 bases, with 16 bases left between them. CDR1 and CDR2 from the germline V gene are SNHLY and FYNNEI.

This CDR3 reads CASSEGRGEAFF. CDR3 sequence (DNA): TGTGCCAGCAGTGAAGGAAGAGGTGAAGCTTTCTTT. The rearrangement joins TRBV6-1 to TRBJ1-1; no definite D call. CDR3 size: 12 residues. CDR1 is MNHNS, CDR2 SASEGT, per germline. V dropped 1 base and J dropped 7 bases, with 7 bases sitting between them.

This chain links TRBV30 with TRBJ1-6, with D hard to call. V lost 0 bases, J lost 7 bases, and 10 bases lay in between. The CDR3 covers 14 residues. The germline V gene encodes CDR1 GTSNPN and CDR2 SVGIG (reference sequence). CDR3 DNA sequence: TGTGCCTGGAGTGTAATAGGGTACAATTCACCCCTCCACTTT. It translates to CAWSVIGYNSPLHF.

The chain carries TRBV7-9 and TRBJ2-1; 9 bases line up with TRBD2. CDR1 and CDR2 from the germline V gene are SEHNR and FQNEAQ (reference sequence). With V trimmed by 2 bases and J by 6 bases, 14 bases remained unmatched. The CDR3 sequence is 18 residues long. The CDR3 DNA sequence: TGTGCCAGCAGCTTAAGCCCAAAGAGCGGGGGGACCTCCAATGAGCAGTTCTTC. This encodes CASSLSPKSGGTSNEQFF.

The CDR3 spells CASSLVRTASGNTIYF. CDR3 bases: TGTGCCAGCAGCTTAGTAAGGACGGCCTCTGGAAACACCATATATTTT. The chain employs TRBV7-8 and TRBJ1-3; D is uncertain. V lost 1 base, J lost 0 bases, and 10 bases lay in between. CDR1 is SGHVS and CDR2 is FQNEAQ in the germline V gene. The length of the CDR3 is 16 residues.

This rearrangement joins TRBV18 to TRBJ1-4; D unresolved. This CDR3 region has 15 residues. Deletions cut 4 bases from V and 0 bases from J, with 9 bases between. Germline CDR1 is KGHSH and CDR2 is LQKENI. DNA for the CDR3: TGTGCCAGCTCACGGAGAACCCCAACTAATGAAAAACTGTTTTTT. Translating gives CASSRRTPTNEKLFF.

The rearrangement joins TRBV5-1 to TRBJ2-3; D is ambiguous. This CDR3 has 11 residues. Trimming pared 1 base from V and 5 bases from J, leaving 2 bases between. Germline V gene lookup returns CDR1 SGHRS and CDR2 YFSETQ. CDR3 in amino acids: CASSLIDTQYF. CDR3 DNA sequence: TGCGCCAGCAGCTTGATAGATACGCAGTATTTT.

The chain uses TRBV11-2 and TRBJ2-3; the match to TRBD2 covers 8 bases. CDR1 and CDR2 (germline): SGHAT, FQNNGV. Trimming took 1 base from V and 1 from J; bases not matched to a gene: 7. CDR3 length: 17 amino acids. The CDR3 is CASSLGAGGHGTDTQYF. The CDR3 bases are TGTGCCAGCAGCTTAGGGGCGGGGGGCCATGGCACAGATACGCAGTATTTT.